This paragraph covers one TCR beta chain sequence. TCRdb analysed the 5' RACE reads with MiXCR anew, one entry per CDR3 protein. Altogether approximately 60,000 distinct CDR3 sequences are present, around 26% being singletons, with the ten largest covering roughly 3%. Germline V gene sequence: CDR1 MNHNY, CDR2 SVGAGI (reference sequence). This CDR3 spans 13 amino acids. V gave up 6 bases and J gave up 7 bases, with 10 bases separating them. What was sequenced was tumor-infiltrating memory CD4+ T cells sorted from the breast tumor. Stated subset: memory CD4+ T cells, CD4+CD45RO+CD25-. The chain recombines TRBV6-6 with TRBJ1-6; no clear D gene. The sequence was obtained from a female donor with breast cancer. The CDR3 reads CASRGLANSPLHF. The CDR3 region has the DNA TGTGCCAGCAGAGGGTTGGCAAATTCACCCCTCCACTTT.